This T cell receptor beta chain was documented in a study of blood T cell repertoires in COVID-19. At the level of the study: Samples of COVID-19 (acute and convalescent) were obtained from the United States, Italy and Spain. Nucleic acid was either cDNA or gDNA, and it came from T cells, B-cell-depleted T cells, or PBMCs.

The authors' processing: Using reference gene primer amplification, nucleated cell counts were estimated. Using immunoSEQ multiplex PCR, the repertoire was profiled, and TCRdb retains in-frame clones only, with some absent. For V, J and clone size, that table is used; D and trimming come from the DNA. The sample consists of roughly 180,000 clones, roughly 88% of them appearing once. This CDR3 region has 17 residues. The study assigned cohorts using participant-reported clinical history. The gene calls are TRBV21-1 and TRBJ2-2; TRBD1 is the table's D call, not checked against the DNA. TRBV21-1 is deemed a pseudogene. The receptor was derived from a woman aged 25-40 years who had recovered from COVID-19. The sample taken for sequencing was PBMCs or T cells enriched from blood (not recorded which). The CDR3 nucleotides are TGTGCCAGCAGCACGCGACAGACCCAACCGAACACCGGGGAGCTGTTTTTT. Translated, it gives CASSTRQTQPNTGELFF.